This TCR beta chain was profiled in a study of blood T cell repertoires in COVID-19. As for the study in general: COVID-19 samples from acute and convalescent phases originated in the United States, Italy and Spain. T cells, B-cell-depleted T cells, or PBMCs supplied cDNA or gDNA.

V lost 6 bases and J lost 3, with 13 bases in between. CDR1 is SNHLY and CDR2 is FYNNEI in the germline V gene. This CDR3 has 14 amino acids. As processed by the authors: Researchers report that nucleated cell counts were estimated from reference gene primer amplification. Profiled with immunoSEQ multiplex PCR; TCRdb holds only in-frame clones, not every one. From that table come the V and J calls and clone size; the DNA was used to work out D and trimming. Counted here are fewer than 250,000 clones, around four fifths occurring once; the ten biggest clones make up approximately 2.9%. This TCR was sampled from a man aged 45 to 65 with active or convalescent COVID-19. This chain links TRBV2 with TRBJ2-3; tentatively, D is TRBD1 (6 bases). The sequenced sample was peripheral blood. The DNA of the CDR3 is TGTGCCAGCAGCGGGCCGGACAGTACAGATACGCAGTATTTT. Translating it yields CASSGPDSTDTQYF.